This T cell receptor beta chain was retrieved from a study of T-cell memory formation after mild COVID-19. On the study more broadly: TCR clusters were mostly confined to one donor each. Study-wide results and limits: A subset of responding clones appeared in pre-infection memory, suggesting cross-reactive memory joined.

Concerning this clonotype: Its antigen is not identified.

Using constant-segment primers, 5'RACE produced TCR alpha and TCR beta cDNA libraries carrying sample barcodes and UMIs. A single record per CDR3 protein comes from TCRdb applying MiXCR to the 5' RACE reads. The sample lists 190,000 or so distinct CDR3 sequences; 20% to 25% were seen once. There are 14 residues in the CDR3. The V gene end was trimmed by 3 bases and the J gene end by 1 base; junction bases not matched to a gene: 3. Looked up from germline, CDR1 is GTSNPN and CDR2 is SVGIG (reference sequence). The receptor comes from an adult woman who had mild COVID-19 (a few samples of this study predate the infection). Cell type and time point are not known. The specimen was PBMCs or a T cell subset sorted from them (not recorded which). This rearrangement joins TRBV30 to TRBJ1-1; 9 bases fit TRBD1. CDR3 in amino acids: CAWSPGQGNTEAFF. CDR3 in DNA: TGTGCCTGGAGCCCGGGACAGGGGAACACTGAAGCTTTCTTT.